This TCR beta chain was sequenced for a study of T cells after yellow fever vaccination. Study in general: Any fraction with a low cell number was prepared using SMART-Seq v4 Ultra Low Input. Overall study findings and caveats: Abundant bulk-population clonotypes could contaminate the FACS-sorted repertoires.

CDR3 length: 16 residues. Germline V gives CDR1 SGHRS, CDR2 YFSETQ. J was trimmed by 5 bases and V by 2 bases; bases with no gene match: 8. As TCR cDNA was made by 5'RACE template switching, a universal primer site and UMIs were added. A single record per CDR3 protein comes from TCRdb applying MiXCR to the 5' RACE reads. The data show under 700,000 distinct CDR3 sequences, roughly 17% seen once. This clonotype was counted a few times. Antigen specificity is unknown. The starting material was PBMCs, obtained about 5 days after the first yellow fever vaccination. This receptor was identified in a man younger than 35 who received the YFV17D yellow fever vaccine. The chain is built from TRBV5-1 and TRBJ1-4; 8 bases align to TRBD1. CDR3 nucleotides: TGCGCCAGCAGCTTCGGACAGGGAAGGGCAAATGAAAAACTGTTTTTT. Its translation is CASSFGQGRANEKLFF.